Shown below are 27 T cell receptor beta chains from a single sample sequenced in a study of T cells in localized non-small cell lung cancer (dated by TCRdb to about 2020). The library was made by the immunoSEQ multiplex PCR assay. Sourced from immuneACCESS, this table was stored by TCRdb with only in-frame sequences that have V and J called. A share of the clones is absent; for the studies checked, an unresolved V gene accounts for under half, and the remainder has no known explanation. The sample table contains roughly 17,000 clones; only one count was recorded for around 80% of them. The ten largest account for roughly 34% of the sample. The starting material was peripheral blood, obtained before any cancer treatment. The receptors come from a male donor at least 60 years old with stage III lung adenocarcinoma.

The V call is TRBV7-2, the J call TRBJ2-3; D call uncertain. Deletions cut 4 bases from V and 8 bases from J, with 10 bases between. The CDR3 sequence is 12 residues long. The germline gives CDR1 SGHTA, CDR2 FQGNSA. The DNA of the CDR3 is TGTGCCAGCAGCTCCCTCTGGGGTACGCAGTATTTT. Translation: CASSSLWGTQYF. Variable domain in full (rest from reference TRBV7-2 and TRBJ2-3): GAGVSQSPSNKVTEKGKDVELRCDPISGHTALYWYRQSLGQGLEFLIYFQGNSAPDKSGLPSDRFSAERTGGSVSTLTIQRTQQEDSAVYLCASSSLWGTQYFGPGTRLTVL.

This clone has just a few counts. The V and J genes are TRBV5-6 and TRBJ2-7; D possibly uses TRBD1 or TRBD2 (5 bases each). Trimming stripped 5 bases from V and 1 base from J, with 13 bases between. The germline V gene encodes CDR1 SGHDT and CDR2 YYEEEE. This CDR3 comprises 14 residues. The CDR3 DNA reads as TGTGCCAGCAGTTTTGGGACGGGGTCCTACGAGCAGTACTTC. As protein: CASSFGTGSYEQYF.

The rearrangement joins TRBV6-5 to TRBJ2-6; D might be TRBD1 (5 bases). The germline V gene has CDR1 MNHEY and CDR2 SVGAGI. The CDR3 consists of 15 residues. Trimming took 7 bases from V and 1 from J, leaving 11 bases between them. The CDR3 DNA reads as TGTGCCAGCACCTTGGACACTTCTGGGGCCAACGTCCTGACTTTC. Translation gives CASTLDTSGANVLTF.

The rearrangement links TRBV7-6 to TRBJ2-1; D may match TRBD1 or TRBD2 (5 bases each). The CDR3 contains 16 residues. CDR1 SGHVS and CDR2 FNYEAQ come from the germline V gene. V lost 5 bases and J 3 bases, leaving 17 bases between the germline ends. CDR3 sequence (DNA): TGTGCCAGCAGCCCATGGGACCTTGGGAACTACAATGAGCAGTTCTTC. Amino acids: CASSPWDLGNYNEQFF.

A single count supports this clone. This sequence joins TRBV10-3 and TRBJ1-5; 7 nucleotides agree with TRBD1. J gave up 1 base and V 2 bases, and 5 bases lay outside the gene matches. The CDR3 has 16 residues. Germline-derived CDR1 and CDR2 are ENHRY and SYGVKD. CDR3 region: CAISEQTGDSNQPQHF. As DNA, the CDR3 is TGTGCCATCAGTGAGCAAACAGGGGACAGCAATCAGCCCCAGCATTTT.

The chain employs TRBV30 and TRBJ2-5, with 16 bases aligning to TRBD2. V shed 0 bases, J shed 4 bases, and the junction held 2 bases outside the gene matches. The CDR3 contains 16 residues. Germline lookup yields CDR1 GTSNPN and CDR2 SVGIG (reference sequence). CDR3 nucleotides: TGTGCCTGGAGTGTTGGGACTAGCGGGGGGGCAGAGACCCAGTACTTC. The encoded protein is CAWSVGTSGGAETQYF. Variable domain in full (rest from reference TRBV30 and TRBJ2-5): SQTIHQWPATLVQPVGSPLSLECTVEGTSNPNLYWYRQAAGRGLQLLFYSVGIGQISSEVPQNLSASRPQDRQFILSSKKLLLSDSGFYLCAWSVGTSGGAETQYFGPGTRLLVL.

V and J are TRBV7-3 and TRBJ2-1, with unresolved D. The V and J ends lost 4 bases and 6 bases respectively, with 13 bases between them. CDR3 length: 14 amino acids. Germline V gene data show CDR1 as SGHTA and CDR2 as FQGTGA. The CDR3 region has the DNA TGTGCCAGCAGCTCACAACCCGGCGGCAATGAGCAGTTCTTC. The encoded protein is CASSSQPGGNEQFF.

The chain uses TRBV5-1 and TRBJ2-7; 7 nucleotides match TRBD1. This CDR3 has 15 amino acids. The V and J ends lost 1 base and 2 bases, in that order; junction bases with no gene match: 6. Looked up from germline, CDR1 is SGHRS and CDR2 is YFSETQ. The CDR3, as DNA: TGCGCCAGCAGCTTGCAACAGGGGCCTACCTACGAGCAGTACTTC. It yields the protein CASSLQQGPTYEQYF.

This clone was seen only a few times. CDR3 residues: CASSTGTGILLGGYTF. DNA for the CDR3: TGTGCCAGTAGTACCGGGACAGGGATCCTATTGGGTGGCTACACCTTC. This chain uses TRBV19 with TRBJ1-2, with 9 nucleotides matching TRBD1. Per germline, CDR1 LNHDA and CDR2 SQIVND (reference sequence). This CDR3 has 16 residues. Germline trimming cut 4 bases from V and 7 bases from J; bases unmatched to any gene: 13.

This chain joins TRBV5-5 and TRBJ2-4; D is ambiguous. This CDR3 spans 14 amino acids. Germline values: CDR1 SGHKS, CDR2 YYEKEE (reference sequence). Trimming took off 3 bases at V and 0 bases at J, with 7 bases between the two ends. The CDR3 reads CASSSYVAKNIQYF. CDR3 DNA sequence: TGTGCCAGCAGCTCCTACGTAGCCAAAAACATTCAGTACTTC. Drawing the rest from reference TRBV5-5 and TRBJ2-4, the complete variable domain is DAGVTQSPTHLIKTRGQQVTLRCSPISGHKSVSWYQQVLGQGPQFIFQYYEKEERGRGNFPDRFSARQFPNYSSELNVNALLLGDSALYLCASSSYVAKNIQYFGAGTRLSVL.

The chain is built from TRBV29-1 and TRBJ2-7; D possibly corresponds to TRBD2 (5 bases). The CDR3 is 12 residues long. The germline V gene has CDR1 SQVTM and CDR2 ANQGSEA. The V and J ends lost 3 bases and 3 bases respectively, with 9 bases between them. The CDR3 nucleotides are TGCAGCGTTGAGGACGGACTCTACGAGCAGTACTTC. Amino acids: CSVEDGLYEQYF.

V is TRBV19 and J is TRBJ1-2; D gene ambiguous. The CDR3 spans 14 residues. CDR1 is LNHDA and CDR2 is SQIVND in the germline V gene (reference sequence). V shed 3 bases and J shed 4 bases, with 12 bases lying between them. The chain's CDR3 is CASSIPGRRYGYTF. DNA of the CDR3: TGTGCCAGTAGTATTCCAGGCAGGCGCTATGGCTACACCTTC.

This sequence joins TRBV18 and TRBJ2-5; 7 bases are shared with TRBD1. Germline CDR1 reads KGHSH; CDR2 reads LQKENI. The CDR3 sequence is 15 residues long. V lost 4 bases to trimming and J lost 4 bases; unmatched junction nucleotides: 9. The CDR3 here is CASSLQGTGAETQYF. CDR3 DNA: TGTGCCAGCTCACTACAGGGGACCGGGGCAGAGACCCAGTACTTC.

The rearrangement uses TRBV5-1 and TRBJ1-4; TRBD1 aligns across 8 bases. Trimming took 0 bases from V and 8 from J; bases not matched to a gene: 6. This CDR3 has 15 amino acids. The V gene's germline CDR1 is SGHRS and CDR2 YFSETQ. The CDR3 DNA reads as TGCGCCAGCAGCTTGGGGACAGGGAGGACGGAAAAACTGTTTTTT. It yields the protein CASSLGTGRTEKLFF.

In its sample, this clone ranks as medium-sized. The J gene is TRBJ1-6, the V gene TRBV9; 9 bases map to TRBD1. Germline CDR1 and CDR2: SGDLS and YYNGEE. V dropped 4 bases and J dropped 7; count of bases not matched to a gene: 6. This CDR3 is 15 amino acids long. DNA of the CDR3: TGTGCCAGCAGCCCGAGGACAGGGGACAATTCACCCCTCCACTTT. It yields the protein CASSPRTGDNSPLHF.

This clone was detected only once. The J gene is TRBJ1-1, the V gene TRBV10-3; 7 positions agree with TRBD1. The CDR3 spans 13 residues. Germline lookup yields CDR1 ENHRY and CDR2 SYGVKD. The CDR3 DNA reads TGTGTCACCGGGACAGACTTGAACACTGAAGCTTTCTTT. Translating gives CVTGTDLNTEAFF.

The CDR3 region has the DNA TGTGCCAGCAGCGTAGGTTCAGACCCCGCGGGGATCCAGTACTTC. This translates into CASSVGSDPAGIQYF. J is TRBJ2-5 and V is TRBV9; tentative D call: TRBD2 (6 bases). This CDR3 region has 15 residues. Germline values: CDR1 SGDLS, CDR2 YYNGEE. V was cut by 0 bases and J by 10 bases, with 19 bases left in between.

The chain recombines TRBV6-6 with TRBJ2-7, with 10 bases that match TRBD1. There are 14 residues in the CDR3. V dropped 2 bases and J dropped 5; count of bases not matched to a gene: 3. Germline assignment: CDR1 MNHNY and CDR2 SVGAGI (reference sequence). The DNA for the CDR3 is TGTGCCAGCAGTTACCAGGGACAGGGGAACGAGCAGTACTTC. It translates to CASSYQGQGNEQYF.

The chain uses TRBV6-1 and TRBJ1-2; 8 nucleotides align to TRBD1. V shed 1 base and J 4 bases; nucleotides not matched to a gene: 8. Germline V gene data show CDR1 as MNHNS and CDR2 as SASEGT. The CDR3 contains 16 residues. The CDR3 DNA reads TGTGCCAGCAGTGAAGGGCAGGGGGCAATGAGCTATGGCTACACCTTC. It translates to CASSEGQGAMSYGYTF.

This chain connects TRBV5-1 to TRBJ2-7, with 9 positions matching TRBD1. V trimming: 4 bases; J trimming: 2 bases; junction bases outside the gene matches: 7. The CDR3 length is 15 residues. Germline lookup yields CDR1 SGHRS and CDR2 YFSETQ. DNA of the CDR3: TGCGCCAGCAGCCCTACAGGGACAGGGACCTACGAGCAGTACTTC. It yields the protein CASSPTGTGTYEQYF.

V usage is TRBV6-5 and J usage is TRBJ1-4; no firm D call. The CDR3 loop spans 13 amino acids. V shed 7 bases and J shed 7 bases, with 13 bases lying between them. Germline CDR1 is MNHEY and CDR2 is SVGAGI. CDR3 nucleotides: TGTGCCAGCACCCAACGGCGGGGTGAAAAACTGTTTTTT. It yields the protein CASTQRRGEKLFF.

The chain couples TRBV29-1 to TRBJ1-1, with 7 bases lining up with TRBD1. Trimming removed 4 bases from V and 8 bases from J; junction bases left unmatched: 10. CDR1 and CDR2 (germline): SQVTM, ANQGSEA. The CDR3 runs 13 residues. CDR3 protein: CSVGDLTGREAFF. Written as DNA, the CDR3 is TGCAGCGTTGGGGACTTGACAGGGAGAGAAGCTTTCTTT.

This sequence joins TRBV5-4 and TRBJ2-5; 11 nucleotides agree with TRBD2. The CDR3 loop spans 15 amino acids. Germline V gene lookup returns CDR1 SGHNT and CDR2 YYREEE (reference sequence). With V trimmed by 5 bases and J by 4 bases, 7 bases remained unmatched. The CDR3 reads CASRFSGGAPETQYF. The CDR3 coding sequence is TGTGCCAGCAGATTTAGCGGGGGGGCCCCAGAGACCCAGTACTTC. Complete variable domain (other parts from reference TRBV5-4 and TRBJ2-5): ETGVTQSPTHLIKTRGQQVTLRCSSQSGHNTVSWYQQALGQGPQFIFQYYREEENGRGNFPPRFSGLQFPNYSSELNVNALELDDSALYLCASRFSGGAPETQYFGPGTRLLVL.

The V gene is TRBV6-6, the J gene TRBJ2-2; D might be TRBD1 (7 bases). Germline CDR1 is MNHNY and CDR2 is SVGAGI (reference sequence). Trimming left V 6 bases short and J 5 bases short, with 13 bases between. This CDR3 spans 14 amino acids. The CDR3 reads CASRRDSGTGELFF. In DNA form, the CDR3 reads TGTGCCAGCAGGAGGGACAGCGGGACCGGGGAGCTGTTTTTT.

V is TRBV30 and J is TRBJ1-2; TRBD1 aligns across 7 bases. This CDR3 comprises 16 residues. From germline, CDR1 is GTSNPN and CDR2 SVGIG (reference sequence). Trimming cost V 0 bases and J 12 bases; bases outside gene matches: 19. The CDR3 DNA follows: TGTGCCTGGAGTGTACGTCGGACAGGAGGTTTTCAGGGCCACACCTTC. It is translated as CAWSVRRTGGFQGHTF.

This chain connects TRBV5-1 to TRBJ2-5, with D possibly TRBD2 on 6 matching bases. From germline, CDR1 is SGHRS and CDR2 YFSETQ. With 0 bases removed from V and 4 bases from J, the gap between germline ends came to 7 bases. The CDR3 has 13 residues. As DNA, the CDR3 is TGCGCCAGCAGCTTGGGCGGGGCAGAGACCCAGTACTTC. Protein sequence: CASSLGGAETQYF.

This clone was seen once. The chain combines TRBV7-9 with TRBJ2-7, with D uncertain. CDR1 is SEHNR and CDR2 is FQNEAQ in the germline V gene (reference sequence). The CDR3 sequence is 14 residues long. The V end lost 3 bases, the J end lost 0 bases, and 9 bases lay between the germline ends. CDR3 DNA: TGTGCCAGCAGCTTCGGGCGGTTCTCCTACGAGCAGTACTTC. Amino acid sequence: CASSFGRFSYEQYF.